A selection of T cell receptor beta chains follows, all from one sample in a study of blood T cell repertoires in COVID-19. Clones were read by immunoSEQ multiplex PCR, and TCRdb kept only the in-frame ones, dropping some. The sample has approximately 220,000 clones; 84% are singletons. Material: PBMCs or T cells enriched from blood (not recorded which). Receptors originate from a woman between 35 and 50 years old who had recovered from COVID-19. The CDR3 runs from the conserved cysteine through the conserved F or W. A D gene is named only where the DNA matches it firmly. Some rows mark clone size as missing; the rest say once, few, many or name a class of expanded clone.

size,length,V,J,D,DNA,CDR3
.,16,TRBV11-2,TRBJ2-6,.,TGTGCCAGCAGCCGCGGCACTGCCTCTGGGGCCAACGTCCTGACTTTC,CASSRGTASGANVLTF
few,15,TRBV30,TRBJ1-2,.,TGTGCCTGGAGAGGCGGGACGGTACTTAACTATGGCTACACCTTC,CAWRGGTVLNYGYTF
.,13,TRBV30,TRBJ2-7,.,TGTGCCTGGAGTGACGGGGGAGCTACAGAGCAGTACTTC,CAWSDGGATEQYF
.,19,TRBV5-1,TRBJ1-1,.,TGCGCCAGCAGCCTTGCCCCCCCGCGGGGACTCGGTCTGAACACTGAAGCTTTCTTT,CASSLAPPRGLGLNTEAFF
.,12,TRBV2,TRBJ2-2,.,TGTGCCAGCGGCCCGTACACCGGGGAGCTGTTTTTT,CASGPYTGELFF
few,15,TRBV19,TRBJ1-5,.,TGTGCCAGTAGTACTAGATCAGGGGCTGGCCAGCCCCAGCATTTT,CASSTRSGAGQPQHF
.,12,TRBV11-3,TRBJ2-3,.,TGTGCCAGCAGCTCCTCCGCAGATACGCAGTATTTT,CASSSSADTQYF
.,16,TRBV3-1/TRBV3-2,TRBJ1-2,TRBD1,TGTGCCAGCAGCCATGACAGTCAGGGGGCGGGCTATGGCTACACCTTC,CASSHDSQGAGYGYTF
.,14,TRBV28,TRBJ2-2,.,TGTGCCAGCAGTCTGGGGGGAAGGACCGGGGAGCTGTTTTTT,CASSLGGRTGELFF
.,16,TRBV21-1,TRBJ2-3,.,TGTGCCAGCAGCTTACGGGACAGGGAGGGCACAGATACGCAGTATTTT,CASSLRDREGTDTQYF
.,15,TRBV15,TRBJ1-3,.,TGTGCCACCAGCAGCCTCAGGGTAGCTGGAAACACCATATATTTT,CATSSLRVAGNTIYF
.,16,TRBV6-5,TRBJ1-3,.,TGTGCCAGCAGTTACTCGAGGGGGTACTCTGGAAACACCATATATTTT,CASSYSRGYSGNTIYF
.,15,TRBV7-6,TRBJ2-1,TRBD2,TGTGCCAGCAGCTCCTCTAGCGGACTAAACAATGAGCAGTTCTTC,CASSSSSGLNNEQFF
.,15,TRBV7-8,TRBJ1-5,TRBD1,TGTGCCAGCAGCCCAACGACAGGGGTGCGTCGGCCCCAGCATTTT,CASSPTTGVRRPQHF
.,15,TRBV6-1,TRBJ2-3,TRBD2,TGTGCCAGCAGTGAGGGGGCGGGGGGCAAAGATACGCAGTATTTT,CASSEGAGGKDTQYF
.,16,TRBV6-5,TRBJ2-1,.,TGTGCCAGCAGTTACTCTGCGGAGATCATCTACAATGAGCAGTTCTTC,CASSYSAEIIYNEQFF
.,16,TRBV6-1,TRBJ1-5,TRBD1,TGTGCCAGCAGTGAGGACAGGGGGCCTAGAAATCAGCCCCAGCATTTT,CASSEDRGPRNQPQHF
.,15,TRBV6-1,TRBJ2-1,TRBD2,TGTGCCAGCAGTGAAGAAAGCGGGAGTGTATATGAGCAGTTCTTC,CASSEESGSVYEQFF
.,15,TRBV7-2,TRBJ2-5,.,TGTGCCAGCAGCTTAGACGTCGCGGGGCAAGAGACCCAGTACTTC,CASSLDVAGQETQYF
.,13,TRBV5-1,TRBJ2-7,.,TGCGCCAGCAGCTTGGACAGGTCCTACGAGCAGTACTTC,CASSLDRSYEQYF
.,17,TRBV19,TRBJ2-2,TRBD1,TGTGCCAGTAGTATAGGGACAGGGGGTACCTTATCTGGGGAGCTGTTTTTT,CASSIGTGGTLSGELFF
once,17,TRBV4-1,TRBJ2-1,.,TGCGCCAGCAGCCAAGTTATCCCCCAGCGGGCCTACAATGAGCAGTTCTTC,CASSQVIPQRAYNEQFF
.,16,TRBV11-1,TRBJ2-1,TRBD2,TGTGCCAGCAGCTTAATGTGGGAGGGAGGCTACAATGAGCAGTTCTTC,CASSLMWEGGYNEQFF
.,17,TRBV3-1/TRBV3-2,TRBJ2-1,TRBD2,TGTGCCAGCAGCCAAGGTTTGGGTTCTAGCGGGAGGGTTGAGCAGTTCTTC,CASSQGLGSSGRVEQFF
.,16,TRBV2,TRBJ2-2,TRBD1,TGTGCCAGCAGTGCGGGACAGGGACAAATCGCCGGGGAGCTGTTTTTT,CASSAGQGQIAGELFF
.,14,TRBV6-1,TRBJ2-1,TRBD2,TGTGCCAGCAGTGATCAATCGGGGGGCAATGAGCAGTTCTTC,CASSDQSGGNEQFF
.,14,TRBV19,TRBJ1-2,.,TGTGCCAGTAGGACAGGACAAGCTAACTATGGCTACACCTTC,CASRTGQANYGYTF
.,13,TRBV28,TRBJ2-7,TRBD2,TGTGCCACTCTAGCGGGAAGCTCCTACGAGCAGTACTTC,CATLAGSSYEQYF